This T cell receptor beta chain was documented in a study of shared clonotypes between healthy human individuals (dated by TCRdb to between 2020 and 2021). Describing the broader study: The cohort included three men and a couple of women between 18 and 49 years of age. Different laboratories and diverse techniques were used to prepare libraries and sequence TCR repertoires, to increase sequencing depth and limit assay-specific biases. Each donor's leukapheresis produced roughly between about 0.9 and 9.5 billion PBMCs. To estimate repertoire size and how much clonotypes are shared between individuals, the study performed deep sequencing of blood TCR repertoires from 4 to 6 healthy adults. For each donor, CD4 naive and CD4 memory were each run on three plates, CD8 naive on two plates, and CD8 memory on one plate. What the research found in general, with its limitations: Pairwise subsampling led to the expectation that sequencing depth would affect the degree of clonotype sharing among donors. Across four donors, around 5% of naive CD4, approximately 3.5% of naive CD8, around 2.5% of memory CD4, and around 0.4% of memory CD8 clonotypes were shared. Rarefaction of sorted-subset datasets indicated incomplete sequencing despite the large sequencing depth. Sampling was restricted to blood, and TCR repertoires in tissues likely differ from the TCR repertoires found in blood. Naive subsets generally had larger estimated clonotype richness than memory subsets did. Because the study included a small number of donors, the genetic and exposure-history diversity represented was limited. Clonotypes shared by all four sorted-subset donors showed higher generation probabilities than non-shared clonotypes.

The donors were healthy, HIV-negative adults with no recently reported acute infections or vaccinations. Only Caucasian adults living in Nashville, Tennessee, USA were represented among the donors. CD4+ T cells were enriched by magnetic negative selection; naive cells were then positively selected on CD45RA, and the negative fraction formed the memory subset. Blood was obtained by leukapheresis, after which PBMCs were separated by Ficoll-Histopaque density gradient centrifugation and cryopreserved in liquid nitrogen vapor phase. Analytical flow cytometry was used to check the purity and quantity of each magnetically sorted T cell population. Genomic DNA was isolated from each sorted fraction and quantified by UV absorbance on a Nanodrop 2000c. A note on this clone: Its cognate antigen has yet to be identified. Base qualities are not provided; no much larger clone lies one nucleotide away.

TCR CDR3 regions were amplified from genomic DNA by multiplex PCR using the deep immunoSEQ assay. For each cell subset, the extracted genomic DNA was distributed evenly across all wells of several immunoSEQ 96-well plates, and each plate served as one replicate. For sorted subsets, each replicate PCR was loaded with 200 ng genomic DNA, equivalent to roughly 30,000 T cell genomes. Purified libraries were quantified with a Qubit 3.0 fluorometer, sized on a Bioanalyzer 2100, and re-quantified with the KAPA Library Quantification kit. Every immunoSEQ 96-well plate was sequenced on a separate single-read 150-cycle Illumina NextSeq 550 flow cell. In the original analysis: The immunoSEQ output contained only junctional sequences without quality scores, so filtering could not match that applied to full-length reads. Sequences were annotated with PyIR, a Python wrapper for IgBLAST v1.9, using IMGT germline references to assign V/J genes and CDR3. Reads were removed for weak V/J assignments (E-value above 1e-6), missing CDR3, stop codons, out-of-frame junctions, or ambiguous translated residues. V3J clonotypes were defined by identical inferred V gene, J gene, and CDR3 amino acid sequence. Percentage overlap between repertoires was calculated by dividing the number of shared unique clonotypes by the size of the smaller repertoire. Three approaches were used to assess repertoire richness: RTK rarefaction, the Chao1 estimator, and Recon v2.1 estimates of unobserved clonotypes. Generation probabilities were computed with OLGA for all TCRbeta clonotypes obtained by the gDNA method from several donors. TCRdb carries this immuneACCESS record with in-frame sequences only. Its versions omit some clonotypes, under half of them owing to an unresolved V gene in the studies checked, with the rest unexplained. The DNA was the basis for D and trimming; V, J and clone size are from that table. Counted in this sample were 1.4 million to 1.5 million clones; roughly 97% of them appeared once. The top ten hold more than 0.9% of the sample.

Based on the germline V gene (reference sequence), the CDR1 and CDR2 sequences are MNHEY and SMNVEV. V was cut back by 5 bases and J by 4 bases, leaving a gap of 17 bases between them. Including the terminal cysteine and phenylalanine, the CDR3 comprises 16 residues. Of the read, only the CDR3 DNA is kept; its 48 bases are in frame from base 1. This sequence originates from a man between 25 and 39 years old in good health. The sample comprised naive CD4+ T cells sorted from blood. The sample's cell subset or site, from its label and the paper: CD45RA+ positively selected. The V gene is TRBV27 and the J gene is TRBJ2-2; TRBD2 is perhaps the D gene, given 6 matching bases. The DNA reads as follows: TGTGCCAGCAGTCACCAAAAGCGGGCCGGCACCGGGGAGCTGTTTTTT. This sequence encodes CASSHQKRAGTGELFF.